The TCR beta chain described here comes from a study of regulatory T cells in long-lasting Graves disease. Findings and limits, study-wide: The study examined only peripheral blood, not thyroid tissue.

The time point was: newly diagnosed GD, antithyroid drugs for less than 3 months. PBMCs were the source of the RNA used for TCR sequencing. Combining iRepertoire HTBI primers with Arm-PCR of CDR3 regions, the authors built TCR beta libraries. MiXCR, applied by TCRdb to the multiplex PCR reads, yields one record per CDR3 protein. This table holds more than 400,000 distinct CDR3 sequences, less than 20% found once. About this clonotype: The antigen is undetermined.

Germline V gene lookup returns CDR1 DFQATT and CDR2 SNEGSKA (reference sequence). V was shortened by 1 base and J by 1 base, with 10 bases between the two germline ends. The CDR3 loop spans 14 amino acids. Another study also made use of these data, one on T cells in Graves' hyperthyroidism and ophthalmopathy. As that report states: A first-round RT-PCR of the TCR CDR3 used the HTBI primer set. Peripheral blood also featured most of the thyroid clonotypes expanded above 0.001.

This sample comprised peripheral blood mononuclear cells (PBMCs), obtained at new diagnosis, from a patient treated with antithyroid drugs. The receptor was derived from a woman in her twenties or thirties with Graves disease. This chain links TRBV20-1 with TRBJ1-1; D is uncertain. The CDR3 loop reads CSARVPGRNTEAFF. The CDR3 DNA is TGCAGTGCTAGAGTCCCGGGAAGGAACACTGAAGCTTTCTTT.